Below, 13 T cell receptor beta chains from the same sample are listed, as sequenced in a study of blood T cell repertoires in COVID-19. Method: immunoSEQ multiplex PCR; TCRdb's copy keeps in-frame clones and lacks some. The table shows about 140,000 clones, with more than 75% occurring only once. Sequencing input: peripheral blood. The receptor source for this set is a man between 50 and 59 years old who had recovered from COVID-19.

The CDR3 loop is CVSGNGYTF. As DNA, the CDR3 is TGCGTGTCGGGGAATGGCTACACCTTC. The V gene is TRBV20-1, the J gene TRBJ1-2; D unclear. This CDR3 has 9 amino acids. Germline-derived CDR1 and CDR2 are DFQATT and SNEGSKA (reference sequence).

This clone was recorded only once. The chain joins TRBV7-9 to TRBJ2-5, with 8 bases lining up with TRBD2. V was clipped by 4 bases and J by 4 bases; unmatched bases: 8. This CDR3 contains 15 residues. Germline V lookup: CDR1 SEHNR, CDR2 FQNEAQ (reference sequence). The CDR3 sequence: CASSSPGRGGETQYF. The CDR3 DNA follows: TGTGCCAGCAGCTCTCCGGGACGGGGGGGAGAGACCCAGTACTTC. Full variable domain (outside the CDR3, taken from reference TRBV7-9 and TRBJ2-5): DTGVSQNPRHKITKRGQNVTFRCDPISEHNRLYWYRQTLGQGPEFLTYFQNEAQLEKSRLLSDRFSAERPKGSFSTLEIQRTEQGDSAMYLCASSSPGRGGETQYFGPGTRLLVL.

The chain combines TRBV7-2 with TRBJ2-1; 7 bases are shared with TRBD1. Germline CDR1 and CDR2: SGHTA and FQGNSA. V lost 1 base to trimming and J lost 10 bases; unmatched junction nucleotides: 13. The CDR3 has 16 residues. The CDR3 loop is CASSLVWTGYVFEQFF. The CDR3 DNA reads as TGTGCCAGCAGCTTAGTGTGGACAGGCTACGTTTTCGAGCAGTTCTTC.

The chain combines TRBV12-3 or TRBV12-4 with TRBJ2-7; 9 bases are shared with TRBD1. Unmatched junction bases numbered 4, after V lost 3 bases and J lost 7 bases. This CDR3 contains 13 residues. The CDR3 coding sequence is TGTGCCAGCAGTTTGACAGGGGGGTTAGAGCAGTACTTC. Its translation: CASSLTGGLEQYF.

The rearrangement links TRBV5-1 to TRBJ1-1, with 9 nucleotides matching TRBD1. Germline CDR1 and CDR2: SGHRS and YFSETQ. Losses at the gene ends were 4 bases for V and 5 bases for J; bases not matched to a gene: 6. The length of the CDR3 is 14 residues. CDR3 coding DNA: TGCGCCAGCAGCCCACAGGGGGCTAGGACTGAAGCTTTCTTT. Protein sequence: CASSPQGARTEAFF.

The chain has TRBV5-6 and TRBJ2-7, with D tentatively TRBD2 (6 bases). There are 15 residues in the CDR3. From germline, CDR1 is SGHDT and CDR2 YYEEEE. V dropped 4 bases and J dropped 1 base, with 15 bases sitting between them. The CDR3 sequence: CASSLRRDGSYEQYF. The DNA of the CDR3 is TGTGCCAGCAGCCTAAGGAGGGACGGATCCTACGAGCAGTACTTC.

The chain uses TRBV2 and TRBJ1-5; D is unclear. This CDR3 has 12 amino acids. Germline CDR1 and CDR2: SNHLY and FYNNEI. The V and J ends lost 1 base and 6 bases respectively, with 4 bases between them. The CDR3 sequence is CASSEEPQPQHF. The CDR3 nucleotides read TGTGCCAGCAGTGAAGAGCCTCAGCCCCAGCATTTT.

This clone turned up a few times. In DNA form, the CDR3 reads TGTGCCAGCAGCGTAGGCCAGTCCCCCTCCTACGAGCAGTACTTC. Translation: CASSVGQSPSYEQYF. The chain uses TRBV9 and TRBJ2-7; the D is unclear. The CDR3 is made up of 15 amino acids. V was pared by 0 bases and J by 0 bases, with 10 bases between. The V gene's germline CDR1 is SGDLS and CDR2 YYNGEE.

The table lists this clone with a few counts. Other DNA variants within this sample encode the same CDR3. The CDR3 DNA is TGCAGTGCCGGGACAAACTATGGCTACACCTTC. Protein: CSAGTNYGYTF. The chain carries TRBV20-1 and TRBJ1-2; D is possibly TRBD1 (6 bases). The CDR3 has 11 amino acids. Trimming left V 6 bases short and J 2 bases short, with 7 bases between. CDR1 and CDR2 from the germline V gene are DFQATT and SNEGSKA (reference sequence).

The chain recombines TRBV24-1 with TRBJ2-5; TRBD1 matches 7 bases. The junction had 11 bases not matched to a gene; V was cut back by 2 bases and J by 6 bases. Per germline, CDR1 KGHDR and CDR2 SFDVKD. The CDR3 has 16 amino acids. The CDR3 sequence: CATSDSPHDRVKTQYF. In DNA form, the CDR3 reads TGTGCCACCAGTGATTCCCCCCATGACAGGGTGAAGACCCAGTACTTC.

This clone was counted once. The genes are TRBV19 and TRBJ2-7, with TRBD1 matching 7 bases. This CDR3 comprises 15 residues. Germline V gene sequence: CDR1 LNHDA, CDR2 SQIVND (reference sequence). Trimming cost V 5 bases and J 6 bases; bases outside gene matches: 13. DNA for the CDR3: TGTGCCAGTAGTTCCGAGACAGGGATATATGGCGAGCAGTACTTC. Translation gives CASSSETGIYGEQYF.

The chain employs TRBV19 and TRBJ1-1, with TRBD1 matching over 7 bases. Germline V gene data show CDR1 as LNHDA and CDR2 as SQIVND (reference sequence). Trimming cost V 6 bases and J 0 bases; bases outside gene matches: 4. CDR3 length equals 14 residues. The DNA for the CDR3 is TGTGCCAGTAGCACGGGACAGTTGAACACTGAAGCTTTCTTT. Residues: CASSTGQLNTEAFF. The whole variable domain, filled in from reference TRBV19 and TRBJ1-1, reads DGGITQSPKYLFRKEGQNVTLSCEQNLNHDAMYWYRQDPGQGLRLIYYSQIVNDFQKGDIAEGYSVSREKKESFPLTVTSAQKNPTAFYLCASSTGQLNTEAFFGQGTRLTVV.

This sequence joins TRBV7-9 and TRBJ2-7; TRBD2 agrees at 7 bases. CDR1 SEHNR and CDR2 FQNEAQ come from the germline V gene (reference sequence). After removal of 7 bases from V and 7 bases from J, the junction contained 19 bases not matched to a gene. The length of the CDR3 is 16 residues. The CDR3 nucleotides are TGTGCCAGCACCTTTGGGGGGGACCGGGGGACTCGGGAGCAGTACTTC. It is translated as CASTFGGDRGTREQYF.